The 15 T cell receptor beta chains below were found in one sample sequenced in a study of T cells in Graves' hyperthyroidism and ophthalmopathy. Researchers took RNA transcripts and amplified the TCR beta CDR3 regions from them. HTBI primers were the set used in a first-round RT-PCR of the TCR CDR3. TCRdb independently ran MiXCR on the multiplex PCR reads; one entry per CDR3 protein. The table records about 380,000 distinct CDR3 sequences, more than 11% of them present only once. The sample comprised blood. Source of these receptors: a woman aged 60 to 75 with Graves' hyperthyroidism.

The sample holds a few counts of this clonotype. This chain uses TRBV7-9 with TRBJ1-1; D perhaps matches TRBD1 (5 bases). The CDR3 extends over 17 amino acids. CDR1 and CDR2 from the germline V gene are SEHNR and FQNEAQ (reference sequence). The V and J ends lost 2 bases and 0 bases respectively, with 16 bases between them. In DNA, the CDR3 is TGTGCCAGCAGCTTATCGCTCTTAGGGGACTTGAACACTGAAGCTTTCTTT. Amino acids: CASSLSLLGDLNTEAFF.

This clonotype was detected many times. The J gene is TRBJ2-5, the V gene TRBV3-1; D might be TRBD2 (5 bases). The CDR3 runs 15 residues. Germline V gene lookup returns CDR1 LGHDT and CDR2 YNNKEL (reference sequence). V lost 4 bases to trimming and J lost 3 bases, with 15 bases between them. The CDR3 DNA reads TGTGCCAGCAGCCGACCACTAGGGAAAAAAGAGACCCAGTACTTC. It is translated as CASSRPLGKKETQYF.

The chain recombines TRBV20-1 with TRBJ2-1, with D perhaps matching TRBD1 (6 bases). Germline assignment: CDR1 DFQATT and CDR2 SNEGSKA (reference sequence). V was trimmed by 3 bases and J by 5 bases, leaving 11 bases between them. The CDR3 length is 13 residues. The CDR3 spells CSASRDIHNEQFF. The CDR3 DNA follows: TGCAGTGCTAGCCGGGACATTCACAATGAGCAGTTCTTC.

This clonotype was seen repeatedly, ten times or more. CDR3 sequence: CASSETGTGRWQYF. CDR3 DNA sequence: TGTGCCAGCAGTGAAACCGGGACAGGACGATGGCAGTACTTC. V gene TRBV2 combines with J gene TRBJ2-7, with 8 bases fitting TRBD1. The V gene's germline CDR1 is SNHLY and CDR2 FYNNEI. The length of the CDR3 is 14 residues. The V and J ends lost 2 bases and 9 bases, in that order; junction bases with no gene match: 9.

This clonotype has just a few counts. The chain links TRBV7-9 to TRBJ2-6; D gene unclear. Between the trimmed V and J ends, which lost 7 bases and 1 base, there was a span of 5 bases. Germline-derived CDR1 and CDR2 are SEHNR and FQNEAQ (reference sequence). The CDR3 length is 13 residues. The CDR3 spells CASTTSGANVLTF. CDR3 nucleotides: TGTGCCAGCACCACGTCTGGGGCCAACGTCCTGACTTTC.

This clonotype was observed many times. The chain links TRBV20-1 to TRBJ2-7; D is perhaps TRBD1 (6 bases). Trimming took 3 bases from V and 5 from J, leaving 11 bases between them. CDR3 length equals 12 residues. Looked up from germline, CDR1 is DFQATT and CDR2 is SNEGSKA (reference sequence). The CDR3: CSASTGHHEQYF. The CDR3 DNA follows: TGCAGTGCTAGTACGGGACACCACGAGCAGTACTTC.

V is TRBV5-1 and J is TRBJ2-2; maybe TRBD1 (6 bases). With 3 bases removed from V and 1 base from J, the gap between germline ends came to 13 bases. This CDR3 region has 16 residues. Germline loops: CDR1 SGHRS, CDR2 YFSETQ. As DNA, the CDR3 is TGCGCCAGCAGCTGGGTACAGGGCTGGAACACCGGGGAGCTGTTTTTT. This sequence encodes CASSWVQGWNTGELFF. The variable domain in full, completed from reference TRBV5-1 and TRBJ2-2, reads KAGVTQTPRYLIKTRGQQVTLSCSPISGHRSVSWYQQTPGQGLQFLFEYFSETQRNKGNFPGRFSGRQFSNSRSEMNVSTLELGDSALYLCASSWVQGWNTGELFFGEGSRLTVL.

This clonotype has at least ten counts. A read error may account for a junction end that differs from germline. V is TRBV7-6 and J is TRBJ1-1; weak D call: TRBD1 (5 bases). CDR3 length equals 13 residues. Germline CDR1 reads SGHVS; CDR2 reads FNYEAQ. CDR3 sequence reads: CTSSLGTNTEAFF. CDR3 DNA sequence: TGTACCAGCAGCTTAGGGACGAACACTGAAGCTTTCTTT.

V gene TRBV30 combines with J gene TRBJ2-3, with 7 bases matching TRBD1. Germline V gives CDR1 GTSNPN, CDR2 SVGIG (reference sequence). The V gene end was trimmed by 5 bases and the J gene end by 4 bases; junction bases not matched to a gene: 0. The CDR3 spans 11 residues. CDR3 sequence (DNA): TGTGCCTGGGACAGGGCAGATACGCAGTATTTT. It specifies CAWDRADTQYF.

This clonotype showed up many times. The V and J genes are TRBV12-3 or TRBV12-4 and TRBJ2-2; 8 nucleotides align to TRBD2. Germline trimming cut 2 bases from V and 5 bases from J; bases unmatched to any gene: 7. The CDR3 runs 16 residues. The CDR3 spells CASSLPAGARTGELFF. The CDR3 DNA reads as TGTGCCAGCAGTTTACCAGCGGGAGCAAGAACCGGGGAGCTGTTTTTT.

This clonotype was counted ten times or more. The chain recombines TRBV12-3 or TRBV12-4 with TRBJ1-1; D is possibly TRBD1 (5 bases). CDR3 length equals 13 residues. Trimming stripped 6 bases from V and 1 base from J, with 9 bases between. The CDR3 protein is CASREQENTEAFF. CDR3 bases: TGTGCCAGCAGGGAACAGGAGAACACTGAAGCTTTCTTT.

The CDR3 DNA reads TGCGCCAGCAGCTTGGCCGGGACAGGACAAGAGACCCAGTACTTC. Amino acids: CASSLAGTGQETQYF. This sequence joins TRBV5-1 and TRBJ2-5, with 8 bases lining up with TRBD1. The germline V gene encodes CDR1 SGHRS and CDR2 YFSETQ. The CDR3 totals 15 residues. J gave up 2 bases and V 0 bases, and 3 bases lay outside the gene matches.

This clonotype was seen a single time. The rearrangement uses TRBV28 and TRBJ2-7; TRBD2 agrees at 7 bases. The CDR3 spans 13 residues. Trimming at V came to 3 bases and at J to 5 bases, leaving 4 bases not matched to a gene. Germline-derived CDR1 and CDR2 are MDHEN and SYDVKM. CDR3 region: CASSLGGEDEQYF. Written as DNA, the CDR3 is TGTGCCAGCAGTTTGGGAGGGGAAGACGAGCAGTACTTC. Combining the CDR3 with reference TRBV28 and TRBJ2-7 gives the whole variable domain DVKVTQSSRYLVKRTGEKVFLECVQDMDHENMFWYRQDPGLGLRLIYFSYDVKMKEKGDIPEGYSVSREKKERFSLILESASTNQTSMYLCASSLGGEDEQYFGPGTRLTVT.

At least ten counts were recorded for this clonotype. The chain employs TRBV20-1 and TRBJ1-1, with a weak D call TRBD1 (5 bases). Germline V gives CDR1 DFQATT, CDR2 SNEGSKA (reference sequence). This CDR3 region has 14 residues. Trimming pared 5 bases from V and 5 bases from J, leaving 18 bases between. In nucleotides, the CDR3 is TGCAGTGCTCTAAACGACGGGCGGGGGACTGAAGCTTTCTTT. It translates to CSALNDGRGTEAFF.

This clonotype showed up just a few times. The chain carries TRBV5-6 and TRBJ2-7, with 7 positions matching TRBD2. V trimming: 6 bases; J trimming: 3 bases; junction bases outside the gene matches: 3. CDR1 is SGHDT, CDR2 YYEEEE, per germline. CDR3 length: 12 amino acids. The CDR3 region has the DNA TGTGCCAGCAAAGCTAGCGGCTACGAGCAGTACTTC. Protein product: CASKASGYEQYF. Complete variable domain (other parts from reference TRBV5-6 and TRBJ2-7): DAGVTQSPTHLIKTRGQQVTLRCSPKSGHDTVSWYQQALGQGPQFIFQYYEEEERQRGNFPDRFSGHQFPNYSSELNVNALLLGDSALYLCASKASGYEQYFGPGTRLTVT.